These 27 T cell receptor beta chains were sequenced from one sample in a study of cytomegalovirus exposure and HLA in healthy donors. Sequenced by immunoSEQ multiplex PCR; TCRdb stores in-frame clones only, minus some. The repertoire holds over 130,000 clones, with approximately 86% as singletons. Material for sequencing was PBMCs. Every receptor here comes from a man in his late teens or twenties in good health and CMV-seropositive.

The chain uses TRBV27 and TRBJ2-1; possibly TRBD2 for D (5 bases). Germline assignment: CDR1 MNHEY and CDR2 SMNVEV (reference sequence). This CDR3 contains 17 residues. V lost 6 bases and J 5 bases, leaving 23 bases between the germline ends. The chain's CDR3 is CASRDLAAPTSNNEQFF. CDR3 bases: TGTGCCAGCAGGGACCTAGCAGCCCCAACAAGTAACAATGAGCAGTTCTTC.

J is TRBJ2-1 and V is TRBV18; D is perhaps TRBD1 (5 bases). With 8 bases removed from V and 3 bases from J, the gap between germline ends came to 11 bases. Germline assignment: CDR1 KGHSH and CDR2 LQKENI. The CDR3 spans 13 residues. Written as DNA, the CDR3 is TGTGCCAGCAAACAGGATCTCTACAATGAGCAGTTCTTC. This encodes CASKQDLYNEQFF.

J is TRBJ2-7 and V is TRBV18; 13 positions match TRBD2. V was pared by 0 bases and J by 10 bases, with 9 bases of the junction left unmatched. The germline V gene encodes CDR1 KGHSH and CDR2 LQKENI. The CDR3 is made up of 16 amino acids. The CDR3 loop reads CASSPPPGLAGFGQYF. The CDR3 nucleotides read TGTGCCAGCTCACCACCACCGGGACTAGCGGGATTTGGACAGTACTTC. Supplemented by reference TRBV18 and TRBJ2-7, the full variable domain reads NAGVMQNPRHLVRRRGQEARLRCSPMKGHSHVYWYRQLPEEGLKFMVYLQKENIIDESGMPKERFSAEFPKEGPSILRIQQVVRGDSAAYFCASSPPPGLAGFGQYFGPGTRLTVT.

The chain joins TRBV5-1 to TRBJ2-1; 7 bases are shared with TRBD1. The junction had 7 bases not matched to a gene; V was cut back by 4 bases and J by 3 bases. Germline loops: CDR1 SGHRS, CDR2 YFSETQ. The CDR3 extends over 15 amino acids. The CDR3 reads CASSPGTANYNEQFF. CDR3 coding DNA: TGCGCCAGCAGCCCCGGGACAGCTAACTACAATGAGCAGTTCTTC.

This chain joins TRBV25-1 and TRBJ2-3, with TRBD1 matching over 9 bases. Looked up from germline, CDR1 is MGHDK and CDR2 is SYGVNS. The CDR3 is 15 amino acids. V was clipped by 3 bases and J by 3 bases; unmatched bases: 4. As DNA, the CDR3 is TGTGCCAGCAGTGATTGGGGACAGGGAACAGATACGCAGTATTTT. Amino acid sequence: CASSDWGQGTDTQYF. The full variable domain, with the rest looked up from reference TRBV25-1 and TRBJ2-3, is EADIYQTPRYLVIGTGKKITLECSQTMGHDKMYWYQQDPGMELHLIHYSYGVNSTEKGDLSSESTVSRIRTEHFPLTLESARPSHTSQYLCASSDWGQGTDTQYFGPGTRLTVL.

This rearrangement joins TRBV30 to TRBJ1-3; D not certain. Germline-derived CDR1 and CDR2 are GTSNPN and SVGIG (reference sequence). This CDR3 comprises 13 residues. V was cut by 0 bases and J by 4 bases, with 7 bases left in between. The CDR3 DNA reads as TGTGCCTGGAGTGTAAATCGGGGAAACACCATATATTTT. Amino acid sequence: CAWSVNRGNTIYF.

This sequence joins TRBV2 and TRBJ1-1; D is undetermined. V lost 3 bases and J lost 8, with 10 bases in between. CDR3 size: 12 residues. Germline V CDR1 and CDR2: SNHLY, FYNNEI. The CDR3 region is CASSEKHIEAFF. The CDR3 DNA reads as TGTGCCAGCAGTGAGAAGCATATCGAAGCTTTCTTT.

The chain combines TRBV5-1 with TRBJ2-1; D not resolved. Deletions cut 9 bases from V and 0 bases from J, with 22 bases between. Germline lookup yields CDR1 SGHRS and CDR2 YFSETQ. The CDR3 loop spans 17 amino acids. CDR3 DNA: TGCGCCACCACCTTGGTACCGGGTTTGAGCTCCTACAATGAGCAGTTCTTC. Translation gives CATTLVPGLSSYNEQFF.

The V call is TRBV6-5, the J call TRBJ1-1, with 9 nucleotides matching TRBD1. CDR1 and CDR2 from the germline V gene are MNHEY and SVGAGI. Trimming removed 2 bases from V and 5 bases from J; junction bases left unmatched: 9. This CDR3 has 16 amino acids. The CDR3 spells CASSYDLDRGETEAFF. CDR3 DNA: TGTGCCAGCAGTTACGATCTGGACAGGGGTGAGACTGAAGCTTTCTTT.

The chain carries TRBV27 and TRBJ2-7; 9 positions match TRBD1. The CDR3 is made up of 15 amino acids. CDR1 is MNHEY, CDR2 SMNVEV, per germline (reference sequence). The J segment lost 4 bases and the V segment lost 6 bases, leaving 10 bases of the junction unmatched. CDR3 loop: CASSITGTGLYEQYF. CDR3 in DNA: TGTGCCAGCAGCATTACCGGGACAGGGTTATACGAGCAGTACTTC.

The rearrangement uses TRBV5-1 and TRBJ2-7, with 10 positions matching TRBD2. The V and J ends lost 4 bases and 10 bases, in that order; junction bases with no gene match: 8. This CDR3 contains 13 residues. CDR1 and CDR2 from the germline V gene are SGHRS and YFSETQ. CDR3 nucleotides: TGCGCCAGCAGCGTCGGACTAGCGGAGAAACAGTACTTC. Amino acid sequence: CASSVGLAEKQYF.

This rearrangement joins TRBV4-1 to TRBJ2-3, with a tentative D call TRBD2 (5 bases). This CDR3 has 16 residues. The V gene's germline CDR1 is MGHRA and CDR2 YSYEKL. Trimming removed 0 bases from V and 6 bases from J, with 16 bases in between. CDR3 in DNA: TGCGCCAGCAGCCAAGATCCAAACGGGGTCTGGGATACGCAGTATTTT. Translating it yields CASSQDPNGVWDTQYF.

The V and J genes are TRBV6-5 and TRBJ2-6, with D possibly TRBD1 on 5 matching bases. CDR1 and CDR2 from the germline V gene are MNHEY and SVGAGI. This CDR3 is 15 amino acids long. The V end was cut by 0 bases, the J end by 2 bases, with 5 bases between. The CDR3 nucleotides are TGTGCCAGCAGTTACTCAGGGGCTGGGGCCAACGTCCTGACTTTC. Its protein product is CASSYSGAGANVLTF.

The rearrangement uses TRBV7-6 and TRBJ1-1; D not resolved. V was trimmed by 5 bases and J by 10 bases, leaving 17 bases between them. Germline CDR1 SGHVS, CDR2 FNYEAQ. This CDR3 is 13 amino acids long. CDR3 loop: CASSPPGNRVAFF. The DNA for the CDR3 is TGTGCCAGCAGCCCCCCCGGGAATAGGGTAGCTTTCTTT.

V and J are TRBV19 and TRBJ1-4; TRBD1 might be the D (5 bases). V lost 6 bases to trimming and J lost 4 bases, with 15 bases between them. CDR3 length equals 15 residues. Germline V lookup: CDR1 LNHDA, CDR2 SQIVND (reference sequence). The CDR3: CASRTVTDFNEKLFF. For the CDR3, the DNA is TGTGCCAGTAGGACCGTGACAGACTTTAATGAAAAACTGTTTTTT.

This sequence joins TRBV10-3 and TRBJ1-1; D is possibly TRBD1 (5 bases). The CDR3 contains 13 residues. V shed 7 bases and J shed 4 bases, with 13 bases lying between them. Germline V gives CDR1 ENHRY, CDR2 SYGVKD. This CDR3 reads CAITAGVSTEAFF. As DNA, the CDR3 is TGTGCCATCACCGCGGGGGTAAGCACTGAAGCTTTCTTT.

The chain couples TRBV2 to TRBJ2-7, with D possibly matching TRBD1 (6 bases). Germline V gene data show CDR1 as SNHLY and CDR2 as FYNNEI. The CDR3 runs to 12 residues. Trimming cost V 5 bases and J 2 bases, with 7 bases left between them. CDR3 residues: CASSTGTYEQYF. In DNA, the CDR3 is TGTGCCAGCAGTACAGGGACCTACGAGCAGTACTTC.

The chain carries TRBV6-5 and TRBJ1-2, with TRBD1 matching over 10 bases. The germline gives CDR1 MNHEY, CDR2 SVGAGI. With 0 bases clipped from V and 13 bases from J, the junction kept 8 bases outside the gene matches. The CDR3 runs 14 residues. CDR3 in DNA: TGTGCCAGCAGTTACTCGTACAGGGACAGGGGCCCCACCTTC. This codes for CASSYSYRDRGPTF.

On this clone itself: At the DNA level, this CDR3 is encoded by other sequences in the same sample as well. The chain has TRBV9 and TRBJ2-5, with 10 bases aligning to TRBD1. The CDR3 runs to 14 residues. V trimming: 3 bases; J trimming: 3 bases; junction bases outside the gene matches: 2. Germline-derived CDR1 and CDR2 are SGDLS and YYNGEE. The CDR3 sequence: CASSGTGGKETQYF. The CDR3 DNA follows: TGTGCCAGCAGCGGGACAGGGGGTAAAGAGACCCAGTACTTC.

The CDR3 here is CASSLEPLAGPTGELFF. DNA for the CDR3: TGTGCCAGCAGCTTAGAACCCCTAGCGGGGCCCACCGGGGAGCTGTTTTTT. This chain links TRBV7-6 with TRBJ2-2, with 9 bases aligning to TRBD2. The V gene's germline CDR1 is SGHVS and CDR2 FNYEAQ. CDR3 length: 17 residues. J gave up 4 bases and V 1 base, and 7 bases lay outside the gene matches.

J is TRBJ2-1 and V is TRBV5-4; tentatively, D is TRBD2 (6 bases). CDR3 length: 16 residues. The V gene's germline CDR1 is SGHNT and CDR2 YYREEE (reference sequence). The V end lost 0 bases, the J end lost 0 bases, and 10 bases lay between the germline ends. In DNA, the CDR3 is TGTGCCAGCAGCTTGGGTGCGGGAAGCTCCTACAATGAGCAGTTCTTC. Protein product: CASSLGAGSSYNEQFF. The full variable domain, in which reference TRBV5-4 and TRBJ2-1 provide the parts outside the CDR3, is ETGVTQSPTHLIKTRGQQVTLRCSSQSGHNTVSWYQQALGQGPQFIFQYYREEENGRGNFPPRFSGLQFPNYSSELNVNALELDDSALYLCASSLGAGSSYNEQFFGPGTRLTVL.

Here the CDR3 reads CASSLTGEADSPLHF. The CDR3 DNA is TGTGCCAGCAGCTTGACAGGGGAGGCGGATTCACCCCTCCACTTT. V is TRBV7-8 and J is TRBJ1-6; TRBD1 aligns across 8 bases. The ends lost 3 bases at V and 8 bases at J; junction bases unmatched: 6. The CDR3 length is 15 residues. The germline CDR1 and CDR2 sequences are SGHVS and FQNEAQ.

The chain links TRBV23-1 to TRBJ1-4; D possibly corresponds to TRBD1 (5 bases). TRBV23-1 is identified as an open reading frame with a role that is uncertain. CDR3 length: 15 amino acids. V was shortened by 0 bases and J by 5 bases, with 10 bases between the two germline ends. CDR3 residues: CASSQSGQENEKLFF. For the CDR3, the DNA is TGCGCCAGCAGTCAATCGGGGCAGGAGAATGAAAAACTGTTTTTT.

V usage is TRBV7-9 and J usage is TRBJ2-7, with 11 bases identical to TRBD1. V lost 5 bases, J lost 3 bases, and 9 bases stayed unmatched. This CDR3 spans 16 amino acids. Germline V CDR1 and CDR2: SEHNR, FQNEAQ (reference sequence). Here the CDR3 DNA reads TGTGCCAGCAGCCGGATGGGGACAGGGGGTATCTACGAGCAGTACTTC. Protein sequence: CASSRMGTGGIYEQYF.

Turning to this clone: One junction end disagrees with the germline gene, perhaps due to a read error. The J gene is TRBJ2-3, the V gene TRBV25-1; 8 bases are a match to TRBD2. Germline loops: CDR1 MGHDK, CDR2 SYGVNS. This CDR3 is 14 amino acids long. CDR3 loop: CASSEYFFTSGFLF. In DNA form, the CDR3 reads TGTGCCAGCAGTGAATACTTCTTTACTAGCGGTTTCCTTTTT. Filled out from reference TRBV25-1 and TRBJ2-3, the complete variable domain reads EADIYQTPRYLVIGTGKKITLECSQTMGHDKMYWYQQDPGMELHLIHYSYGVNSTEKGDLSSESTVSRIRTEHFPLTLESARPSHTSQYLCASSEYFFTSGFLFGPGTRLTVL.

This clone was detected a few times. DNA of the CDR3: TGCAGCGCCGGCGTCTCGGGAGTAGACACCTTC. This gives the protein CSAGVSGVDTF. This chain uses TRBV29-1 with TRBJ1-2; no reliable D call. V was shortened by 7 bases and J by 12 bases, with 18 bases between the two germline ends. Germline CDR1 and CDR2: SQVTM and ANQGSEA. The CDR3 runs 11 residues.

The gene calls are TRBV28 and TRBJ2-7; the D is unclear. V lost 2 bases to trimming and J lost 0 bases, with 11 bases between them. The germline V gene has CDR1 MDHEN and CDR2 SYDVKM. The CDR3 is 15 amino acids. CDR3 residues: CASSLVQFISYEQYF. As DNA, the CDR3 is TGTGCCAGCAGTTTAGTACAGTTCATCTCCTACGAGCAGTACTTC.